A single sample is the source of the 9 T cell receptor beta chains below, sequenced in a study of T cell changes during pregnancy in multiple sclerosis. Method: immunoSEQ multiplex PCR; TCRdb's copy keeps in-frame clones and lacks some. The sample carries roughly 34,000 clones, approximately 90% recorded once. This specimen was peripheral blood, taken in the second trimester of pregnancy. The receptors were gathered from a female donor in good health, enrolled as a control in a pregnancy study.

In this sample, this clone is medium-sized (0.01 to 0.1%). The chain has TRBV27 and TRBJ1-1; 8 bases are shared with TRBD1. The V gene end was trimmed by 10 bases and the J gene end by 8 bases; junction bases not matched to a gene: 9. The CDR3 totals 12 residues. Germline CDR1 reads MNHEY; CDR2 reads SMNVEV (reference sequence). Written as DNA, the CDR3 is TGTGCCACCTCACGGGGGACAGGAGAAGCTTTCTTT. Residues: CATSRGTGEAFF.

The DNA for the CDR3 is TGTGCCGCGGGGGAAGCTAACTATGGCTACACCTTC. Its protein is CAAGEANYGYTF. V gene TRBV15 combines with J gene TRBJ1-2, with D possibly TRBD1 on 5 matching bases. This CDR3 contains 12 residues. CDR1 LNHNV and CDR2 YYDKDF come from the germline V gene (reference sequence). Trimming pared 11 bases from V and 0 bases from J, leaving 10 bases between.

The chain joins TRBV2 to TRBJ2-7; D is uncertain. V was trimmed by 0 bases and J by 2 bases, leaving 8 bases between them. The V gene's germline CDR1 is SNHLY and CDR2 FYNNEI. This CDR3 contains 14 residues. CDR3 sequence: CASSEARQAYEQYF. The CDR3 DNA is TGTGCCAGCAGTGAAGCCCGACAAGCCTACGAGCAGTACTTC.

This chain links TRBV19 with TRBJ1-1; D call uncertain. Germline CDR1 LNHDA, CDR2 SQIVND (reference sequence). The CDR3 totals 14 residues. The germline V and J ends were trimmed by 6 bases and 0 bases, with 11 bases remaining between them. The CDR3 reads CASRVYTMNTEAFF. The DNA of the CDR3 is TGTGCCAGTAGGGTCTACACTATGAACACTGAAGCTTTCTTT.

The gene calls are TRBV2 and TRBJ2-5, with 13 bases identical to TRBD2. Per the germline V gene, CDR1 is SNHLY and CDR2 is FYNNEI. The CDR3 consists of 18 residues. J lost 5 bases, V lost 7 bases, and 16 bases had no gene match. Written as DNA, the CDR3 is TGTGCCAGCAATAGGCGGACTAGCGGGAGAGTAGGTGGGGAGACCCAGTACTTC. Its protein is CASNRRTSGRVGGETQYF.

The chain carries TRBV19 and TRBJ2-6, with D hard to call. The CDR3 length is 13 residues. CDR1 is LNHDA, CDR2 SQIVND, per germline (reference sequence). The germline V and J ends were trimmed by 8 bases and 0 bases, with 5 bases remaining between them. The CDR3 DNA sequence: TGTGCCAGTTTTCGCTCTGGGGCCAACGTCCTGACTTTC. Translation: CASFRSGANVLTF.

V is TRBV7-3 and J is TRBJ1-1; 7 nucleotides match TRBD1. Trimming took 6 bases from V and 4 from J; bases not matched to a gene: 8. Per the germline V gene, CDR1 is SGHTA and CDR2 is FQGTGA. This CDR3 is built from 14 residues. In DNA, the CDR3 is TGTGCCAGCAGGGAAGGGCAGGGGGTCACTGAAGCTTTCTTT. Protein sequence: CASREGQGVTEAFF.

This clone is labeled medium-sized. The chain carries TRBV9 and TRBJ1-2, with 10 bases lining up with TRBD1. CDR3 length: 15 residues. Germline assignment: CDR1 SGDLS and CDR2 YYNGEE. With V trimmed by 3 bases and J by 5 bases, 7 bases remained unmatched. In DNA form, the CDR3 reads TGTGCCAGCAGCGCAGCAGAGGACAGGGGGTATGGCTACACCTTC. This codes for CASSAAEDRGYGYTF.

This clone was observed a handful of times. The chain couples TRBV5-1 to TRBJ2-1; the match to TRBD2 covers 11 bases. Per the germline V gene, CDR1 is SGHRS and CDR2 is YFSETQ. V lost 0 bases, J lost 8 bases, and 13 bases stayed unmatched. The CDR3 loop spans 18 amino acids. CDR3 coding DNA: TGCGCCAGCAGCTTGGGCGGGACTAGCGGCCCCCCTTTAGATGAGCAGTTCTTC. Its translation: CASSLGGTSGPPLDEQFF.